This TCR beta chain stems from a study of cytomegalovirus exposure and HLA in healthy donors. Whole-study results and caveats: Later work found most CMV-associated TCR beta chains apparently HLA-restricted. Listed as cytomegalovirus-associated were over 150 TCR beta chains.

Note on this clone: The antigen is unknown.

From germline, CDR1 is MNHEY and CDR2 SMNVEV (reference sequence). Trimming took 10 bases from V and 2 from J, leaving 13 bases between them. This CDR3 is built from 13 residues. Primers: 60 Vbeta forward and 13 Jbeta reverse. TCRdb keeps only in-frame clones here, not all; method: immunoSEQ multiplex PCR. The data show tens of thousands of clones, around 76% seen once. Each of the donors was a healthy bone marrow donor. Material: PBMCs. The chain is built from TRBV27 and TRBJ2-3, with D perhaps matching TRBD1 (6 bases). The clonotype originates from a man aged 25-45 years in good health and CMV-seropositive. The CDR3 coding sequence is TGTGCCACCATGCCAGGGGACACAGATACGCAGTATTTT. Its translation: CATMPGDTDTQYF.